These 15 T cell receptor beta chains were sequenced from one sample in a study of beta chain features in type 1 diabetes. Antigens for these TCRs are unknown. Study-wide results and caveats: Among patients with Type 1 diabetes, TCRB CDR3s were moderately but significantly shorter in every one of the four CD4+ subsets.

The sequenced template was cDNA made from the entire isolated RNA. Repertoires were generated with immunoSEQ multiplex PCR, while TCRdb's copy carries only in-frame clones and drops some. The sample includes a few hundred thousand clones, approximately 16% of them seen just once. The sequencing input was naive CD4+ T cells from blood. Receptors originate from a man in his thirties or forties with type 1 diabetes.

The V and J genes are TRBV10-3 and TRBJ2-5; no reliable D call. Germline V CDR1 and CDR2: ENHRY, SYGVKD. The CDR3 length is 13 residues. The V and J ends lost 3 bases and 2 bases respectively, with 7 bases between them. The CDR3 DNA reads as TGTGCCATCAGTGAACAGAAGCAAGAGACCCAGTACTTC. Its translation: CAISEQKQETQYF.

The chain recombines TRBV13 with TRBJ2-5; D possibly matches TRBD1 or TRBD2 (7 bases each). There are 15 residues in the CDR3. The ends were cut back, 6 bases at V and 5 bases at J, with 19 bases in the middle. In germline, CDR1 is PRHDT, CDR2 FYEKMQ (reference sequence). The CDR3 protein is CASSLPGGVVETQYF. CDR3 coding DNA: TGTGCCAGCAGTCTACCAGGGGGGGTTGTGGAGACCCAGTACTTC.

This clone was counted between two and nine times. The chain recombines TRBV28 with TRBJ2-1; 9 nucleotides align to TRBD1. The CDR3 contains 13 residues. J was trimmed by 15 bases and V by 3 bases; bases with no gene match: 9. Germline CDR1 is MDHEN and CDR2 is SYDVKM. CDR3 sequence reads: CASSLPPGQGMFF. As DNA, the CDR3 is TGTGCCAGCAGTTTGCCGCCGGGACAGGGAATGTTCTTC.

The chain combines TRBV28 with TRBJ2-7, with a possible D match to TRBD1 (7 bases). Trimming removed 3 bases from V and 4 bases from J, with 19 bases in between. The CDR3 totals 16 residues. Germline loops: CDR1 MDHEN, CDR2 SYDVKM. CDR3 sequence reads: CASSFYQGGAGYEQYF. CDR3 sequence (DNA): TGTGCCAGCAGTTTTTACCAAGGGGGCGCGGGATACGAGCAGTACTTC.

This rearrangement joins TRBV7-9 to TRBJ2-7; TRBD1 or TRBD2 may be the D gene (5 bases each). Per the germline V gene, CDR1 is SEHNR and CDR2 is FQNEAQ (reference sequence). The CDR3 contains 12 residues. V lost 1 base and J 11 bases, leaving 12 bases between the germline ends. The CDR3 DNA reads TGTGCCAGCAGCTTAGAAGCAGGGACGGAGTACTTC. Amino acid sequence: CASSLEAGTEYF.

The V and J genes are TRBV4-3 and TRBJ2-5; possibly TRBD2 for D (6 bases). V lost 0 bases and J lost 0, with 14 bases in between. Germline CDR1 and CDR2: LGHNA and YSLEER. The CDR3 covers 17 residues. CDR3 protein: CASSQDSGGGDQETQYF. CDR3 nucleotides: TGCGCCAGCAGCCAAGATAGTGGCGGAGGGGACCAAGAGACCCAGTACTTC.

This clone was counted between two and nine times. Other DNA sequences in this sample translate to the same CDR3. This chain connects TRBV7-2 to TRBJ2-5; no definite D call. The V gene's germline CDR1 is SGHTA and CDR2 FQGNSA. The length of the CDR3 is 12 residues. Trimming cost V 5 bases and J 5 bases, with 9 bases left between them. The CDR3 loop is CASSPRSETQYF. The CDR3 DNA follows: TGTGCCAGCAGCCCCCGGTCGGAGACCCAGTACTTC. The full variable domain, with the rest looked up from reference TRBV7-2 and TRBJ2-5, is GAGVSQSPSNKVTEKGKDVELRCDPISGHTALYWYRQSLGQGLEFLIYFQGNSAPDKSGLPSDRFSAERTGGSVSTLTIQRTQQEDSAVYLCASSPRSETQYFGPGTRLLVL.

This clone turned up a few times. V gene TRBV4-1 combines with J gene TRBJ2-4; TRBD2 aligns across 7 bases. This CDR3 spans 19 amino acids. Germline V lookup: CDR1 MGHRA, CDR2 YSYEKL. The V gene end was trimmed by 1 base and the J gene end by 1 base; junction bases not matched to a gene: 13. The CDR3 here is CASSQGILNGGFAKNIQYF. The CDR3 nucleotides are TGCGCCAGCAGCCAAGGAATACTTAACGGGGGGTTCGCCAAAAACATTCAGTACTTC.

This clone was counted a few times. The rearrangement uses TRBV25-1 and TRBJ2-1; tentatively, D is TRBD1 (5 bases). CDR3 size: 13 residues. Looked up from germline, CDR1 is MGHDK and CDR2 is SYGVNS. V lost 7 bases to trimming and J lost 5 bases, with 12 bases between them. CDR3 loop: CASTQASHNEQFF. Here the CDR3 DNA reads TGTGCCAGCACACAGGCTAGTCACAATGAGCAGTTCTTC.

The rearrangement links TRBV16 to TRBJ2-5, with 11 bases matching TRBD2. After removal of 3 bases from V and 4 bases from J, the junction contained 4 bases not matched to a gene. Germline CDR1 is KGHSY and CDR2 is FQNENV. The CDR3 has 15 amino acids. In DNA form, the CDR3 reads TGTGCCAGCAGCCACCCTACTAGCGGGAGAGAGACCCAGTACTTC. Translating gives CASSHPTSGRETQYF. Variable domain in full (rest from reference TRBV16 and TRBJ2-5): GEEVAQTPKHLVRGEGQKAKLYCAPIKGHSYVFWYQQVLKNEFKFLISFQNENVFDETGMPKERFSAKCLPNSPCSLEIQATKLEDSAVYFCASSHPTSGRETQYFGPGTRLLVL.

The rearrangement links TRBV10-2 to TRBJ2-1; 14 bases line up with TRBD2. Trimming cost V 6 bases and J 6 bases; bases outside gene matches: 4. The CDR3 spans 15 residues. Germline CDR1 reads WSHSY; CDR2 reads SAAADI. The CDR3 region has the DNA TGCGCCAGCAGCTCCGGGACTAGCGGGAGCAATGAGCAGTTCTTC. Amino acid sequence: CASSSGTSGSNEQFF.

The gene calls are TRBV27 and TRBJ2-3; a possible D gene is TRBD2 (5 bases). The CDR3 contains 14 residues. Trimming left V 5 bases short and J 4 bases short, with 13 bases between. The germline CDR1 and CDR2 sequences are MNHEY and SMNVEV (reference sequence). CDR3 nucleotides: TGTGCCAGCAGTCTAGCCTCCGCAGCAGATACGCAGTATTTT. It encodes CASSLASAADTQYF.

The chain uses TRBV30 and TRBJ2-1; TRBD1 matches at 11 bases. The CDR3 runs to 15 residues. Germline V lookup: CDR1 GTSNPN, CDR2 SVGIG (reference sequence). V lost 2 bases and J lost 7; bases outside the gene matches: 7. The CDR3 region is CAWSTTGTGGNEQFF. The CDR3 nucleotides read TGTGCCTGGAGTACGACCGGGACAGGGGGGAATGAGCAGTTCTTC.

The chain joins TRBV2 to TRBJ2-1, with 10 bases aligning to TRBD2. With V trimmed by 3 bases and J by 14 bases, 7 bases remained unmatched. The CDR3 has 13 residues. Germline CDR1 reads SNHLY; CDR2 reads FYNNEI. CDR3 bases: TGTGCCAGCAGTGAGGGGCTAGCGGGAGTTAAGTTCTTC. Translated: CASSEGLAGVKFF.

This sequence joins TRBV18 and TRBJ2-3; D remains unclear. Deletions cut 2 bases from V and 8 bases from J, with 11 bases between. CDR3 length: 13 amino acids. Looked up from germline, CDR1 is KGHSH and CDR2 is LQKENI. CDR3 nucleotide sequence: TGTGCCAGCTCACCAATAGGAGACGGTACGCAGTATTTT. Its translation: CASSPIGDGTQYF.